Sequencing of this T cell receptor (beta chain) was carried out in a study of OX40 agonist ivuxolimab in advanced cancers. About the research overall: Cancers in dose escalation were hepatocellular, melanoma, renal cell and head and neck. At just under 85% male, the cohort had a mean age of approximately 60 years, ranging from roughly 23 to 80. Study-wide points: Antigen targets of the expanded peripheral T cells went undetermined.

Patients with a history of autoimmune disease or on systemic immunosuppression were excluded. Points on this clone: Its specificity is unknown.

TCRdb keeps only in-frame clones here, not all; method: immunoSEQ multiplex PCR. The table has around 76,000 clones, 86% seen once; the top ten hold approximately 3%. Germline V gene data show CDR1 as MDHEN and CDR2 as SYDVKM. There are 13 residues in the CDR3. The sequence came from an adult with an advanced solid tumor such as melanoma, head and neck, liver or kidney cancer. This specimen consisted of CD4+ or CD8+ T cells sorted from blood, obtained in a trial of the OX40 agonist ivuxolimab. The chain links TRBV28 to TRBJ2-5; D unresolved. The better agreement between TRBJ2-7 and the DNA end casts doubt on the J call. In nucleotides, the CDR3 is TGTGCCAGCAGTCATCGCCGGTCAAACGAGCAGTACTTC. This gives the protein CASSHRRSNEQYF.